This TCR beta chain originates from a study of T cell changes during pregnancy in multiple sclerosis. Sequenced by immunoSEQ multiplex PCR; TCRdb stores in-frame clones only, minus some. The sample records some 85,000 clones, just under 95% being singletons. This CDR3 comprises 15 residues. Germline CDR1 SGHTA, CDR2 FQGNSA. V lost 3 bases and J lost 8; bases outside the gene matches: 8. This clone was recorded once. The V and J genes are TRBV7-2 and TRBJ1-4, with 8 bases matching TRBD1. This receptor was taken from a female donor in good health, enrolled as a control in a pregnancy study. The starting material was peripheral blood, obtained in the second trimester of pregnancy. The CDR3 region is CASSFIQGVDEKLFF. The CDR3 bases are TGTGCCAGCAGCTTTATACAGGGGGTCGACGAAAAACTGTTTTTT.